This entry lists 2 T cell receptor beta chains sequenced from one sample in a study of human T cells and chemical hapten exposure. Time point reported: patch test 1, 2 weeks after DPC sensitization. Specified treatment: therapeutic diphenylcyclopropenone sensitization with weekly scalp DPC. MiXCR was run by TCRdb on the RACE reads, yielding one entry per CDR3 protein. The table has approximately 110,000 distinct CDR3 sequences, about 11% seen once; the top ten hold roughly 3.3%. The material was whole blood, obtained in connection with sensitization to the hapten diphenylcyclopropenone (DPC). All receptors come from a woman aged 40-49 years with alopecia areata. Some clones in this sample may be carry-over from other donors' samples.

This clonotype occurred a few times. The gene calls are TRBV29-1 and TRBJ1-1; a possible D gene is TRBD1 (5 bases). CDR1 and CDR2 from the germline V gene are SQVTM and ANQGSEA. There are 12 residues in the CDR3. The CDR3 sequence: CTPTLSVGTAFF. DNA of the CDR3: TGCACCCCCACACTTTCGGTGGGGACGGCTTTCTTT.

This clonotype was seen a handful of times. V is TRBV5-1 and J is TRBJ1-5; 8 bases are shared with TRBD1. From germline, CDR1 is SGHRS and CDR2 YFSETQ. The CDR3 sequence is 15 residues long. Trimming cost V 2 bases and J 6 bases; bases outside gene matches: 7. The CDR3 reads CASSFQGAQGQPQHF. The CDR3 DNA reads TGCGCCAGCAGCTTTCAGGGGGCGCAGGGTCAGCCCCAGCATTTT.